The 24 T cell receptor beta chains in this list originate from one sample, sequenced in a study of molecular identifiers for immune sequencing clone quantification. TCRdb independently ran MiXCR on the PCR reads; one entry per CDR3 protein. The sample includes about 640,000 distinct CDR3 sequences, approximately 20% of them seen just once. The sequencing input was naive CD8+ T cells from blood, with Jurkat cell RNA spiked in. The subset here: FACS-sorted CD8+CD4-CCR7+CD45RA+ naive T cells. The receptors were sampled from a human donor in good health. Some libraries in this study had Jurkat cell RNA spiked in.

This clonotype was seen at least ten times. The chain carries TRBV4-1 and TRBJ2-3; the match to TRBD2 covers 8 bases. The CDR3 length is 14 residues. V was clipped by 5 bases and J by 0 bases; unmatched bases: 1. Germline assignment: CDR1 MGHRA and CDR2 YSYEKL. CDR3 sequence (DNA): TGCGCCAGCAGCAGCGGGGGAAGCACAGATACGCAGTATTTT. This gives the protein CASSSGGSTDTQYF.

Many counts were recorded for this clonotype. The V call is TRBV9, the J call TRBJ1-4, with D maybe TRBD1 (5 bases). The V end lost 4 bases, the J end lost 5 bases, and 21 bases lay between the germline ends. Germline-derived CDR1 and CDR2 are SGDLS and YYNGEE. This CDR3 is built from 17 residues. In nucleotides, the CDR3 is TGTGCCAGCAGCCCCTTCCCCCTCCCGGACAAAAATGAAAAACTGTTTTTT. It specifies CASSPFPLPDKNEKLFF. Based on the CDR3 plus reference TRBV9 and TRBJ1-4, the full variable domain is DSGVTQTPKHLITATGQRVTLRCSPRSGDLSVYWYQQSLDQGLQFLIQYYNGEERAKGNILERFSAQQFPDLHSELNLSSLELGDSALYFCASSPFPLPDKNEKLFFGSGTQLSVL.

As concerns this clonotype: A single base separates this from a much larger clone, so it may be a read error. This chain connects TRBV30 to TRBJ2-7; 11 nucleotides line up with TRBD2. CDR1 GTSNPN and CDR2 SVGIG come from the germline V gene (reference sequence). This CDR3 region has 14 residues. This CDR3 is CAWSVLAGAYEQHF. CDR3 sequence (DNA): TGTGCCTGGAGTGTACTAGCGGGAGCCTACGAGCAGCACTTC. The full variable domain, its missing parts supplied by reference TRBV30 and TRBJ2-7, is SQTIHQWPATLVQPVGSPLSLECTVEGTSNPNLYWYRQAAGRGLQLLFYSVGIGQISSEVPQNLSASRPQDRQFILSSKKLLLSDSGFYLCAWSVLAGAYEQHFGPGTRLTVT.

The chain joins TRBV28 to TRBJ2-1; 14 bases line up with TRBD2. The J segment lost 8 bases and the V segment lost 3 bases, leaving 9 bases of the junction unmatched. Per the germline V gene, CDR1 is MDHEN and CDR2 is SYDVKM. CDR3 length equals 17 residues. CDR3 nucleotides: TGTGCCAGCAGTTTCCGGACTAGCGGGAGGCGGGACGATGAGCAGTTCTTC. Translated, it gives CASSFRTSGRRDDEQFF.

V is TRBV2 and J is TRBJ2-2; 10 bases map to TRBD2. The V gene end was trimmed by 6 bases and the J gene end by 4 bases; junction bases not matched to a gene: 5. The germline gives CDR1 SNHLY, CDR2 FYNNEI. The CDR3 spans 15 residues. The CDR3 nucleotides read TGTGCCAGCAGACCCCTAGCGGGAGTCACCGGGGAGCTGTTTTTT. Translating it yields CASRPLAGVTGELFF.

This chain uses TRBV13 with TRBJ2-2, with 11 nucleotides matching TRBD1. V lost 5 bases to trimming and J lost 0 bases; unmatched junction nucleotides: 5. The germline V gene encodes CDR1 PRHDT and CDR2 FYEKMQ (reference sequence). This CDR3 has 17 amino acids. The CDR3 DNA is TGTGCCAGCAGCCCGGACAGGGGGCATCCGAACACCGGGGAGCTGTTTTTT. The encoded protein is CASSPDRGHPNTGELFF.

This clonotype was found many times. This chain connects TRBV2 to TRBJ1-1; 7 bases match TRBD1. CDR3 length: 15 amino acids. Germline V gene data show CDR1 as SNHLY and CDR2 as FYNNEI. V was clipped by 0 bases and J by 3 bases; unmatched bases: 4. In nucleotides, the CDR3 is TGTGCCAGCAGTGAAGCAGGGGGCTTGTACACTGAAGCTTTCTTT. Translation: CASSEAGGLYTEAFF.

The table lists this clonotype with many counts. The rearrangement joins TRBV4-3 to TRBJ2-5, with D maybe TRBD1 (6 bases). The CDR3 has 15 residues. The germline CDR1 and CDR2 sequences are LGHNA and YSLEER. Trimming shortened V by 0 bases and J by 5 bases, and 13 bases separated the two germline ends. The DNA of the CDR3 is TGCGCCAGCAGCCAAGAGGCCAGGGGTGCTGAGACCCAGTACTTC. It is translated as CASSQEARGAETQYF.

In the case of this clonotype: One junction end disagrees with the germline gene, perhaps due to a read error. The chain has TRBV28 and TRBJ2-3; 10 bases match TRBD2. The CDR3 is 16 amino acids. The germline V gene encodes CDR1 MDHEN and CDR2 SYDVKM. The CDR3 coding sequence is TGTGCCGGCAGTTTATTGCTAGCGGGAGTAACAGATACGCAGTATTTT. The encoded protein is CAGSLLLAGVTDTQYF. The full variable domain, with the rest looked up from reference TRBV28 and TRBJ2-3, is DVKVTQSSRYLVKRTGEKVFLECVQDMDHENMFWYRQDPGLGLRLIYFSYDVKMKEKGDIPEGYSVSREKKERFSLILESASTNQTSMYLCAGSLLLAGVTDTQYFGPGTRLTVL.

This clonotype was picked up many times. J is TRBJ1-1 and V is TRBV20-1; TRBD1 matches 9 bases. The germline V gene encodes CDR1 DFQATT and CDR2 SNEGSKA (reference sequence). The CDR3 length is 15 residues. V was clipped by 1 base and J by 3 bases; unmatched bases: 6. The CDR3 bases are TGCAGTGCTAGAGCTAGGACAGGGGAATACACTGAAGCTTTCTTT. This gives the protein CSARARTGEYTEAFF.

A word on this clonotype: A much larger clone is a single base away; this may be a read error. The CDR3 end shows no conserved phenylalanine or tryptophan, and so a read error is likely. V and J are TRBV12-3 or TRBV12-4 and TRBJ1-5; D remains unclear. This CDR3 has 15 amino acids. Between the trimmed V and J ends, which lost 3 bases and 1 base, there was a span of 10 bases. The DNA of the CDR3 is TGTGCCAGCAGTTTTGGGATTTTAAGCAATCAGCCCCAGCATCTT. It translates to CASSFGILSNQPQHL.

Concerning this clonotype: Since a much larger clone is just one base distant, this may be a read error. CDR3 loop: CASSFYSAGDADTQYF. Written as DNA, the CDR3 is TGTGCCAGCAGCTTTTATTCCGCGGGAGACGCAGATACGCAGTATTTT. The chain combines TRBV11-2 with TRBJ2-3, with 7 bases matching TRBD2. The junction had 10 bases not matched to a gene; V was cut back by 3 bases and J by 4 bases. This CDR3 comprises 16 residues. Germline V CDR1 and CDR2: SGHAT, FQNNGV.

This clonotype was recorded many times. The chain is built from TRBV12-5 and TRBJ2-5; 12 bases map to TRBD2. J lost 5 bases, V lost 7 bases, and 8 bases had no gene match. CDR1 and CDR2 (germline): LGHNT, FRNRAP. This CDR3 comprises 15 residues. The CDR3 spells CASAMGLAGGETQYF. CDR3 DNA sequence: TGTGCTAGTGCCATGGGACTAGCGGGCGGGGAGACCCAGTACTTC. Variable domain in full (rest from reference TRBV12-5 and TRBJ2-5): DARVTQTPRHKVTEMGQEVTMRCQPILGHNTVFWYRQTMMQGLELLAYFRNRAPLDDSGMPKDRFSAEMPDATLATLKIQPSEPRDSAVYFCASAMGLAGGETQYFGPGTRLLVL.

This clonotype was seen more than once but under ten times. This clone may be a read error of a much larger clone one base away. This chain links TRBV2 with TRBJ2-7, with 9 bases fitting TRBD1. V trimming: 6 bases; J trimming: 0 bases; junction bases outside the gene matches: 6. Germline V CDR1 and CDR2: SNHLY, FYNNEI. CDR3 length: 15 amino acids. The CDR3 DNA is TGTGCCAGCAGACCCGGGACAGGGAGCTCCTACGAGCAGTACTTC. Protein sequence: CASRPGTGSSYEQYF.

As regards this clonotype: At one end the junction does not follow the germline gene, possibly because of a read error. This chain uses TRBV4-1 with TRBJ1-1; D is unresolved. The CDR3 sequence is 12 residues long. CDR1 MGHRA and CDR2 YSYEKL come from the germline V gene. CDR3 sequence (DNA): TGCGCCAGCAGCCTCGGGAACACTGAAGCTCTCTTT. This translates into CASSLGNTEALF.

The chain uses TRBV4-1 and TRBJ1-1, with D hard to call. The germline V and J ends were trimmed by 4 bases and 4 bases, with 10 bases remaining between them. The CDR3 spans 13 residues. Germline V CDR1 and CDR2: MGHRA, YSYEKL. DNA of the CDR3: TGCGCCAGCAGCCCAGATTGGGTCACTGAAGCTTTCTTT. Translating it yields CASSPDWVTEAFF.

This clonotype has more than one count but fewer than ten. The V gene is TRBV4-3, the J gene TRBJ2-1; 10 bases map to TRBD2. Per the germline V gene, CDR1 is LGHNA and CDR2 is YSLEER. The junction had 12 bases not matched to a gene; V was cut back by 1 base and J by 12 bases. This CDR3 has 16 amino acids. The CDR3 DNA reads TGCGCCAGCAGCCAAGGGAGGCTAGCGGGGGACGGTGTGCAGTTCTTC. The encoded protein is CASSQGRLAGDGVQFF.

This clonotype was counted only a few times. V usage is TRBV4-1 and J usage is TRBJ2-7, with a tentative D call TRBD1 (6 bases). The CDR3 runs 14 residues. Trimming cost V 1 base and J 5 bases, with 12 bases left between them. The germline V gene encodes CDR1 MGHRA and CDR2 YSYEKL. The CDR3 protein is CASSQGPGAHEQYF. The DNA of the CDR3 is TGCGCCAGCAGCCAAGGTCCAGGGGCCCACGAGCAGTACTTC.

This chain joins TRBV27 and TRBJ2-7; D could derive from TRBD1 or TRBD2 (6 bases each). Germline V gene lookup returns CDR1 MNHEY and CDR2 SMNVEV (reference sequence). CDR3 length: 15 residues. The V end was cut by 3 bases, the J end by 2 bases, with 14 bases between. The CDR3 loop reads CASSFGGSGTYEQYF. In nucleotides, the CDR3 is TGTGCCAGCAGTTTCGGGGGCAGCGGTACCTACGAGCAGTACTTC.

This clonotype has a count of ten or more. The J gene is TRBJ2-3, the V gene TRBV7-3; a weak D match, TRBD1 (6 bases). With 6 bases removed from V and 4 bases from J, the gap between germline ends came to 23 bases. The germline V gene has CDR1 SGHTA and CDR2 FQGTGA. This CDR3 comprises 17 residues. The CDR3 reads CASSFPGEGGSPDTQYF. CDR3 coding DNA: TGTGCCAGCAGTTTTCCAGGGGAAGGGGGATCCCCAGATACGCAGTATTTT.

This clonotype was counted ten times or more. The chain combines TRBV24-1 with TRBJ2-3; D is undetermined. V was clipped by 6 bases and J by 3 bases, with 9 bases between them. This CDR3 is 13 amino acids long. CDR1 KGHDR and CDR2 SFDVKD come from the germline V gene. CDR3 sequence: CATSQLGTDTQYF. The CDR3 DNA reads TGTGCCACCAGTCAACTGGGGACAGATACGCAGTATTTT.

This chain joins TRBV27 and TRBJ2-7, with TRBD1 matching over 9 bases. Germline V lookup: CDR1 MNHEY, CDR2 SMNVEV (reference sequence). V trimming: 5 bases; J trimming: 6 bases; junction bases outside the gene matches: 11. The CDR3 covers 15 residues. The DNA of the CDR3 is TGTGCCAGCAGTCCCCAACAGGGGGCTGTCATCGAGCAGTACTTC. Its translation: CASSPQQGAVIEQYF.

This clonotype was recorded a few times. The genes are TRBV28 and TRBJ2-2; tentatively, D is TRBD1 (6 bases). CDR1 and CDR2 (germline): MDHEN, SYDVKM. This CDR3 contains 18 residues. The V and J ends lost 5 bases and 0 bases respectively, with 19 bases between them. The CDR3 reads CASSPGHLTPANTGELFF. DNA for the CDR3: TGTGCCAGCAGTCCGGGACACCTAACTCCCGCGAACACCGGGGAGCTGTTTTTT. Supplemented by reference TRBV28 and TRBJ2-2, the full variable domain reads DVKVTQSSRYLVKRTGEKVFLECVQDMDHENMFWYRQDPGLGLRLIYFSYDVKMKEKGDIPEGYSVSREKKERFSLILESASTNQTSMYLCASSPGHLTPANTGELFFGEGSRLTVL.

This clonotype was counted between two and nine times. This chain joins TRBV4-3 and TRBJ1-5; unclear D gene. In germline, CDR1 is LGHNA, CDR2 YSLEER. The CDR3 spans 14 residues. V gave up 1 base and J gave up 4 bases, with 8 bases separating them. CDR3 protein: CASSQGRKNQPQHF. The CDR3, as DNA: TGCGCCAGCAGCCAAGGACGGAAGAATCAGCCCCAGCATTTT.